Listed here are 19 T cell receptor beta chains from one sample, sequenced in a study of graft-versus-host responses after intestinal transplantation. Data came from immunoSEQ multiplex PCR; TCRdb stores just in-frame clones and leaves some out. The sample contains some 77,000 clones, 92% of which appear only once. Sequencing used PBMCs, obtained 98 days after intestinal transplantation. The receptors were gathered from a human patient who received an intestinal transplant, so some T cells may come from the graft donor.

The chain is built from TRBV7-3 and TRBJ2-7, with D possibly matching TRBD1 (5 bases). Trimming cost V 1 base and J 0 bases, with 10 bases left between them. Germline values: CDR1 SGHTA, CDR2 FQGTGA. The CDR3 runs 15 residues. The CDR3: CASSLSSDSSYEQYF. The CDR3 DNA reads TGTGCCAGCAGCTTAAGCAGTGACAGCTCCTACGAGCAGTACTTC.

CDR3: CSVDWASTDTQYF. CDR3 nucleotide sequence: TGCAGCGTTGACTGGGCCAGCACAGATACGCAGTATTTT. V and J are TRBV29-1 and TRBJ2-3, with no clear D. The CDR3 has 13 amino acids. Germline V CDR1 and CDR2: SQVTM, ANQGSEA. Trimming removed 3 bases at V and 0 bases at J, with 7 bases between.

The chain is built from TRBV5-1 and TRBJ1-2; the D is unclear. There are 13 residues in the CDR3. Trimming stripped 1 base from V and 6 bases from J, with 10 bases between. CDR1 and CDR2 from the germline V gene are SGHRS and YFSETQ. The CDR3 DNA sequence: TGCGCCAGCAGCTTGCGCCAGACTGATGGCTACACCTTC. As protein: CASSLRQTDGYTF.

The chain employs TRBV6-5 and TRBJ2-1, with D maybe TRBD1 (6 bases). The CDR3 has 12 residues. With 5 bases removed from V and 16 bases from J, the gap between germline ends came to 18 bases. The germline CDR1 and CDR2 sequences are MNHEY and SVGAGI. The CDR3 nucleotides are TGTGCCAGCAGTGAGGAAGGGCAGGGGTCCTTCTTC. Its protein is CASSEEGQGSFF.

This clone is a singleton in its sample. The gene calls are TRBV2 and TRBJ1-1; TRBD1 might be the D (5 bases). The CDR3 totals 13 residues. V was cut by 3 bases and J by 10 bases, with 15 bases left in between. The germline V gene encodes CDR1 SNHLY and CDR2 FYNNEI. The CDR3: CASSDLGREGAFF. CDR3 DNA sequence: TGTGCCAGCAGTGACCTCGGCAGGGAGGGAGCTTTCTTT.

The chain links TRBV11-3 to TRBJ2-7; D ambiguous. The V gene's germline CDR1 is SGHNT and CDR2 YENEEA. Trimming left V 5 bases short and J 3 bases short, with 8 bases between. The CDR3 is 12 residues long. In DNA, the CDR3 is TGTGCCAGCAGCCCTGACGACTACGAGCAGTACTTC. Encoded protein: CASSPDDYEQYF.

The J gene is TRBJ2-3, the V gene TRBV19, with D perhaps TRBD1 or TRBD2 (5 bases each). V was pared by 3 bases and J by 9 bases, with 16 bases between. Germline V lookup: CDR1 LNHDA, CDR2 SQIVND (reference sequence). The CDR3 has 14 residues. The CDR3 DNA is TGTGCCAGTAGTATCCCGGGACCCCTGGTAACGCAGTATTTT. It specifies CASSIPGPLVTQYF.

V is TRBV20-1 and J is TRBJ2-1; D gene ambiguous. This CDR3 has 10 residues. The V and J ends lost 4 bases and 8 bases respectively, with 6 bases between them. Per germline, CDR1 DFQATT and CDR2 SNEGSKA (reference sequence). The CDR3 reads CSATRHEQFF. Written as DNA, the CDR3 is TGCAGTGCTACTCGCCATGAGCAGTTCTTC.

The chain employs TRBV9 and TRBJ2-5, with 10 bases aligning to TRBD2. The CDR3 contains 15 residues. J gave up 4 bases and V 2 bases, and 5 bases lay outside the gene matches. Looked up from germline, CDR1 is SGDLS and CDR2 is YYNGEE. The DNA for the CDR3 is TGTGCCAGCAGCGTCCCTAGCGGGAGAAGAGAGACCCAGTACTTC. Its translation: CASSVPSGRRETQYF.

The chain has TRBV9 and TRBJ2-1, with 9 bases identical to TRBD2. There are 15 residues in the CDR3. Germline trimming cut 3 bases from V and 8 bases from J; bases unmatched to any gene: 9. Germline V gene data show CDR1 as SGDLS and CDR2 as YYNGEE. CDR3 region: CASSEGGGLAYEQFF. CDR3 DNA: TGTGCCAGCAGCGAAGGAGGGGGACTAGCCTATGAGCAGTTCTTC.

This chain links TRBV2 with TRBJ2-3; D remains unclear. The length of the CDR3 is 14 residues. Germline CDR1 reads SNHLY; CDR2 reads FYNNEI. V was clipped by 3 bases and J by 0 bases, with 7 bases between them. CDR3 protein: CASSDFLSTDTQYF. CDR3 DNA: TGTGCCAGCAGTGACTTCCTTAGCACAGATACGCAGTATTTT.

The CDR3 reads CASSLQGAWEKLFF. The CDR3 DNA reads as TGTGCCAGCAGTTTACAGGGGGCGTGGGAAAAACTGTTTTTT. This rearrangement joins TRBV6-6 to TRBJ1-4; 9 bases agree with TRBD1. The CDR3 has 14 residues. Germline lookup yields CDR1 MNHNY and CDR2 SVGAGI (reference sequence). V dropped 4 bases and J dropped 8; count of bases not matched to a gene: 5.

The chain has TRBV10-1 and TRBJ2-2; no clear D. There are 13 residues in the CDR3. The V end lost 0 bases, the J end lost 6 bases, and 5 bases lay between the germline ends. Germline assignment: CDR1 WNHNN and CDR2 SYGVQD (reference sequence). The CDR3 DNA reads TGCGCCAGCAGTGAGTCCCCTCCCGGGGAGCTGTTTTTT. It encodes CASSESPPGELFF.

V is TRBV7-9 and J is TRBJ1-3; D call uncertain. V lost 4 bases and J lost 4, with 11 bases in between. Germline V gene data show CDR1 as SEHNR and CDR2 as FQNEAQ (reference sequence). The CDR3 is 14 amino acids. The CDR3: CASSSRRPGNTIYF. The CDR3 nucleotides read TGTGCCAGCAGCTCTAGACGTCCGGGAAACACCATATATTTT. The variable domain in full, with the rest retrieved from reference TRBV7-9 and TRBJ1-3, is DTGVSQNPRHKITKRGQNVTFRCDPISEHNRLYWYRQTLGQGPEFLTYFQNEAQLEKSRLLSDRFSAERPKGSFSTLEIQRTEQGDSAMYLCASSSRRPGNTIYFGEGSWLTVV.

CDR3 DNA: TGTGCCAGCAGCTTAATATACAGCAATCAGCCCCAGCATTTT. This codes for CASSLIYSNQPQHF. J is TRBJ1-5 and V is TRBV7-2; D uncertain. V shed 2 bases and J shed 1 base, with 6 bases lying between them. The V gene's germline CDR1 is SGHTA and CDR2 FQGNSA. This CDR3 contains 14 residues.

The chain joins TRBV6-1 to TRBJ2-7, with 9 bases identical to TRBD1. From germline, CDR1 is MNHNS and CDR2 SASEGT. The CDR3 extends over 14 amino acids. V shed 6 bases and J 7 bases; nucleotides not matched to a gene: 10. CDR3 protein: CASRQQGAGGEQYF. Here the CDR3 DNA reads TGTGCCAGCAGGCAACAGGGGGCAGGGGGGGAGCAGTACTTC.

The CDR3 DNA reads as TGCGCCAGCAGTGAGATTTCCTACGAGCAGTACTTC. Translated, it gives CASSEISYEQYF. The chain is built from TRBV10-1 and TRBJ2-7; no firm D call. Trimming shortened V by 2 bases and J by 1 base, and 3 bases separated the two germline ends. Germline lookup yields CDR1 WNHNN and CDR2 SYGVQD (reference sequence). CDR3 length: 12 residues.

The chain carries TRBV1 and TRBJ2-7; the listed D gene, TRBD2, was not tested against the DNA. TRBV1 represents a pseudogene. CDR3 length: 20 amino acids. The CDR3 DNA sequence: TGCACCAGCAGCCAATACGGACTAGCGGGAGCACTCTTCGGAACCTACGAGCAGTACTTC. Protein product: CTSSQYGLAGALFGTYEQYF.

This rearrangement joins TRBV6-1 to TRBJ2-5, with TRBD1 matching 10 bases. Unmatched junction bases numbered 2, after V lost 6 bases and J lost 4 bases. The CDR3 sequence is 13 residues long. Germline values: CDR1 MNHNS, CDR2 SASEGT. CDR3 DNA: TGTGCCAGCAGGGGACAGGGGAGAGAGACCCAGTACTTC. Its protein is CASRGQGRETQYF.